This T cell receptor beta chain was recorded in a study of response to subunit inactivated influenza vaccine. TCRdb called the RT-PCR reads again in MiXCR, with one record for every CDR3 protein. The sample holds approximately 530,000 distinct CDR3 sequences; 13% are singletons and the top ten take roughly 14%. CDR3 length: 14 amino acids. V lost 5 bases to trimming and J lost 1 base, with 11 bases between them. Details on this clonotype: Its antigen is currently unknown.

Study-level points and caveats: That few new T cells are recruited by each seasonal influenza vaccination was the authors' suggestion.

The chain carries TRBV12-3 or TRBV12-4 and TRBJ2-5, with a weak D call TRBD2 (6 bases). This receptor was taken from a man aged 45-65 years who received an inactivated influenza vaccine. Sequenced here: PBMCs from blood, sampled 40 to 50 days after vaccination. The CDR3 loop is CASSPRDFQETQYF. CDR3 nucleotides: TGTGCCAGCAGTCCCCGGGACTTCCAAGAGACCCAGTACTTC.